A single sample gave rise to the 17 T cell receptor beta chains below, sequenced in a study of T cells after yellow fever vaccination. TCRdb re-called the 5' RACE reads with MiXCR, one entry per CDR3 protein. Of 600,000 to 750,000 distinct CDR3 sequences in the sample, around 12% were seen once. The sample was PBMCs, taken on the day of the yellow fever booster vaccination. The receptor source for this set is a young man who received the YFV17D yellow fever vaccine.

This clonotype has just a few counts. The chain has TRBV29-1 and TRBJ2-5, with D hard to call. Germline values: CDR1 SQVTM, CDR2 ANQGSEA. The CDR3 spans 13 residues. V was clipped by 3 bases and J by 3 bases, with 11 bases between them. The CDR3 sequence: CSVDRKPKETQYF. Here the CDR3 DNA reads TGCAGCGTTGACCGCAAACCCAAAGAGACCCAGTACTTC.

The CDR3 DNA reads TGTGCCAGCAGTTCCCTGGGGGGGGATCAGCCCCAGCATTTT. It encodes CASSSLGGDQPQHF. V and J are TRBV12-3 or TRBV12-4 and TRBJ1-5; tentatively, D is TRBD1 (5 bases). V was trimmed by 4 bases and J by 5 bases, leaving 12 bases between them. The CDR3 runs to 14 residues.

This clonotype was seen a handful of times. The chain has TRBV7-2 and TRBJ1-2, with 8 bases that match TRBD1. V trimming: 5 bases; J trimming: 9 bases; junction bases outside the gene matches: 8. The length of the CDR3 is 13 residues. The germline V gene encodes CDR1 SGHTA and CDR2 FQGNSA. CDR3 in DNA: TGTGCCAGCAGCCTGGGACAGGATTGGAGCTACACCTTC. Amino acid sequence: CASSLGQDWSYTF.

A few counts support this clonotype. The chain links TRBV6-2 or TRBV6-3 to TRBJ2-7, with 9 nucleotides matching TRBD2. The V gene end was trimmed by 6 bases and the J gene end by 0 bases; junction bases not matched to a gene: 18. Germline V CDR1 and CDR2: MNHEY, SVGEGT. CDR3 length: 19 amino acids. The CDR3 region is CASSSPRGSASGTSYEQYF. CDR3 in DNA: TGTGCCAGCAGCTCACCCCGGGGGAGTGCTAGCGGGACCTCCTACGAGCAGTACTTC.

The chain recombines TRBV20-1 with TRBJ2-3, with TRBD2 identical over 10 bases. V shed 3 bases, J shed 2 bases, and the junction held 8 bases outside the gene matches. This CDR3 spans 16 amino acids. Germline V CDR1 and CDR2: DFQATT, SNEGSKA (reference sequence). CDR3 in amino acids: CSASSGLAENTDTQYF. The CDR3 DNA follows: TGCAGTGCTAGTTCCGGACTAGCGGAAAACACAGATACGCAGTATTTT.

This clonotype was counted only a few times. The chain recombines TRBV30 with TRBJ2-3; no firm D call. Germline loops: CDR1 GTSNPN, CDR2 SVGIG (reference sequence). V lost 2 bases and J 4 bases, leaving 13 bases between the germline ends. The CDR3 loop spans 14 amino acids. The DNA of the CDR3 is TGTGCCTGGAGTTCCGGTGTGCCTCCAGATACGCAGTATTTT. Translated, it gives CAWSSGVPPDTQYF.

With regard to this clonotype: A much larger clone lies one base from this, so it may be a read error. The chain links TRBV7-8 to TRBJ1-4; a weak D match, TRBD1 (6 bases). The CDR3 spans 16 residues. Looked up from germline, CDR1 is SGHVS and CDR2 is FQNEAQ. In nucleotides, the CDR3 is TGTGTCAGCAGCTTCTCCGGACAGCGCGTTAATGAAAAACTGTTTTTT. Translating it yields CVSSFSGQRVNEKLFF.

The sample holds a few counts of this clonotype. The genes are TRBV9 and TRBJ2-1; D tentatively reads TRBD1 or TRBD2 (5 bases each). The CDR3 contains 16 residues. Germline CDR1 and CDR2: SGDLS and YYNGEE. V was cut by 4 bases and J by 4 bases, with 18 bases left in between. CDR3 in DNA: TGTGCCAGCAGCCCCGAGGGGATAGCAGTATACAATGAGCAGTTCTTC. Protein: CASSPEGIAVYNEQFF.

This chain links TRBV7-6 with TRBJ2-3; D is possibly TRBD1 (6 bases). V was clipped by 5 bases and J by 6 bases, with 9 bases between them. There are 12 residues in the CDR3. CDR1 and CDR2 from the germline V gene are SGHVS and FNYEAQ. DNA for the CDR3: TGTGCCAGCAGCCGACAGGCGGATACGCAGTATTTT. Its protein product is CASSRQADTQYF.

V usage is TRBV12-3 or TRBV12-4 and J usage is TRBJ1-1; 7 bases match TRBD1. V lost 10 bases and J lost 0; bases outside the gene matches: 8. This CDR3 comprises 14 residues. The CDR3 region is CAIRTGAMNTEAFF. In nucleotides, the CDR3 is TGTGCCATCCGGACAGGAGCCATGAACACTGAAGCTTTCTTT.

This clonotype was seen more than once but under ten times. The rearrangement links TRBV20-1 to TRBJ2-1, with a tentative D call TRBD1 (5 bases). From germline, CDR1 is DFQATT and CDR2 SNEGSKA (reference sequence). V was cut by 0 bases and J by 2 bases, with 14 bases left in between. The CDR3 contains 16 residues. The CDR3 nucleotides read TGCAGTGCTAGAGATAGGGGCAGGGTTACCTACAATGAGCAGTTCTTC. Translation: CSARDRGRVTYNEQFF.

This clonotype was seen many times. The rearrangement uses TRBV29-1 and TRBJ2-6, with 8 bases that match TRBD1. The germline V gene encodes CDR1 SQVTM and CDR2 ANQGSEA. The J segment lost 4 bases and the V segment lost 6 bases, leaving 5 bases of the junction unmatched. This CDR3 is built from 14 residues. CDR3: CSVQGAHGANVLTF. DNA of the CDR3: TGCAGCGTGCAGGGGGCGCACGGGGCCAACGTCCTGACTTTC.

This chain connects TRBV5-1 to TRBJ2-1; unclear D gene. The CDR3 loop spans 14 amino acids. Germline CDR1 and CDR2: SGHRS and YFSETQ. Deletions cut 0 bases from V and 0 bases from J, with 4 bases between. The DNA of the CDR3 is TGCGCCAGCAGCTTGGCCCCCTCCTACAATGAGCAGTTCTTC. Amino acid sequence: CASSLAPSYNEQFF.

This clonotype was seen at least ten times. The chain employs TRBV21-1 and TRBJ2-7. TRBV21-1 is assigned pseudogene status. The CDR3 length is 15 residues. CDR3 in DNA: TGTGCCAGCAGCAAACTCTGGGAAAGCTCCTACGAGCAGTACTTC. This sequence encodes CASSKLWESSYEQYF.

With regard to this clonotype: An end of the junction differs from the germline gene, which may be a read error. This chain links TRBV20-1 with TRBJ2-3; 7 nucleotides align to TRBD2. Germline loops: CDR1 DFQATT, CDR2 SNEGSKA (reference sequence). The CDR3 has 16 residues. In DNA form, the CDR3 reads TGCTGTGCTAGAGATCTAGCGGACTCTAGCACAGATACGCAGTATTTT. As protein: CCARDLADSSTDTQYF.

The chain employs TRBV7-2 and TRBJ1-4; D is unclear. V was pared by 5 bases and J by 8 bases, with 9 bases between. The germline gives CDR1 SGHTA, CDR2 FQGNSA. The CDR3 totals 12 residues. CDR3 bases: TGTGCCAGCAGCGGCGCGGACGAAAAACTGTTTTTT. Amino acids: CASSGADEKLFF. The whole variable domain, remainder taken from reference TRBV7-2 and TRBJ1-4, is GAGVSQSPSNKVTEKGKDVELRCDPISGHTALYWYRQSLGQGLEFLIYFQGNSAPDKSGLPSDRFSAERTGGSVSTLTIQRTQQEDSAVYLCASSGADEKLFFGSGTQLSVL.

This clonotype was seen only a few times. The chain uses TRBV28 and TRBJ2-7; D is undetermined. The V end was cut by 5 bases, the J end by 5 bases, with 13 bases between. Germline V gene lookup returns CDR1 MDHEN and CDR2 SYDVKM. The CDR3 extends over 13 amino acids. CDR3 DNA: TGTGCCAGCAGTCGAGTCCAGTTACACGAGCAGTACTTC. This translates into CASSRVQLHEQYF.